This T cell receptor beta chain was retrieved from a study of glioma-infiltrating T cells after dendritic cell vaccination. Overall study context: Patients had newly diagnosed or recurrent glioblastoma and received dendritic cell vaccines. Three intradermal dendritic cell vaccine injections were given every two weeks. Notes on the study in general: Complete blood and tumor specimen sets were limited to few patients.

The table came from immunoSEQ multiplex PCR; TCRdb's copy has only in-frame clones and leaves some out. The data hold 100,000 or so clones, with 65% to 90% observed a single time. To note about this clone: Its specificity is not known.

No glioblastoma patient carried an isocitrate dehydrogenase mutation. Germline CDR1 SGHVS, CDR2 FNYEAQ. CDR3 length equals 15 residues. The ends lost 5 bases at V and 1 base at J; junction bases unmatched: 7. The sequence derives from a human donor with glioblastoma. The V call is TRBV7-6, the J call TRBJ2-5; 7 nucleotides agree with TRBD1. The sample was blood, taken before dendritic cell vaccination. The CDR3 DNA is TGTGCCAGCAGCGGGCCGGGACAGACCCAAGAGACCCAGTACTTC. Translated: CASSGPGQTQETQYF.